These T cell receptor beta chains were read from a single sample in a study of blood T cell repertoires in COVID-19. Sequencing used immunoSEQ multiplex PCR; TCRdb keeps in-frame clones, though not all of them. The profile shows about 130,000 clones, about 87% of them singletons. Sequencing input: peripheral blood. The receptors stem from a woman in her sixties or seventies with acute or convalescent COVID-19. Both conserved end residues are part of each CDR3.

v_gene,j_gene,CDR3aa
TRBV27,TRBJ2-1,CASSSPGTSGNEQFF
TRBV18,TRBJ2-3,CASSPRTPGTSGSHTQYF
TRBV5-6,TRBJ1-2,CASSDTGGNGYTF
TRBV5-5,TRBJ2-3,CASSLAGADTQYF
TRBV7-3,TRBJ1-3,CASSLSTGGRNTIYF
TRBV10-1,TRBJ1-6,CASSPDRNSPLHF
TRBV5-4,TRBJ2-5,CASSPVGGQETQYF
TRBV12-3/TRBV12-4,TRBJ1-6,CASSFFGSPLHF
TRBV5-4,TRBJ1-1,CASSLDRTGNTEAFF
TRBV10-1,TRBJ1-5,CASNLLGTVHQPQHF
TRBV19,TRBJ2-1,CASSPGTGDGYNEQFF
TRBV5-1,TRBJ2-3,CASSLGLAGSAISTDTQYF
TRBV6-1,TRBJ2-5,CASSETSGRGETQYF
TRBV19,TRBJ1-5,CASSIRGLNQPQHF
TRBV27,TRBJ1-1,CASSLRGGRTEAFF
TRBV6-6,TRBJ1-2,CASSYSEGDYGYTF
TRBV9,TRBJ1-2,CASSPDSLGANYGYTF
TRBV3-1/TRBV3-2,TRBJ2-5,CASSPSTPTGAGRGYF
TRBV2,TRBJ2-1,CASSGSREGNYNEQFF
TRBV7-2,TRBJ2-1,CASSPPVYSEQFF
TRBV24-1,TRBJ1-4,CATSDPGQGGNEKLFF
TRBV7-9,TRBJ1-1,CASSRGRALNTEAFF
TRBV6-5,TRBJ1-1,CATRGTGNTEAFF
TRBV28,TRBJ1-1,CASSSPTGQGSEAFF
TRBV6-1,TRBJ1-5,CASSEAKYSSRNQPQHF
TRBV3-1/TRBV3-2,TRBJ1-1,CASSQGATGEAFF
TRBV30,TRBJ2-1,CAWRGGSGNEQFF